This note documents a single TCR beta chain sequence. Antigen unknown. This specimen comes from a study of blood T cells in healthy people across ages. Notes on the study in general: Whereas aged donors had fewer naive CD4+ cells, long-lived donors had more of them and higher diversity.

Then a second PCR, running about 6 to 12 cycles, was carried out with a sample-barcoded 5' primer and a J-beta primer mix. TCRdb recomputed calls from the 5' RACE reads with MiXCR, one row per CDR3 protein. The sample includes approximately 1,700,000 distinct CDR3 sequences, roughly 43% of them seen just once. The germline V and J ends were trimmed by 8 bases and 5 bases, with 4 bases remaining between them. The germline V gene has CDR1 SGDLS and CDR2 YYNGEE. The CDR3 runs 9 residues. The source material was blood. The source is a human donor in good health. This chain links TRBV9 with TRBJ2-5; D is ambiguous. CDR3 region: CARGETQYF. The CDR3 coding sequence is TGTGCCAGGGGGGAGACCCAGTACTTC. The full variable domain, completed using reference TRBV9 and TRBJ2-5, is DSGVTQTPKHLITATGQRVTLRCSPRSGDLSVYWYQQSLDQGLQFLIQYYNGEERAKGNILERFSAQQFPDLHSELNLSSLELGDSALYFCARGETQYFGPGTRLLVL.